The clone carrying this T cell receptor beta chain was counted only a few times. The antigen is undetermined. The sample is drawn from a study of blood T cells in healthy people across ages. V was trimmed by 0 bases and J by 4 bases, leaving 11 bases between them. The CDR3 sequence is 15 residues long. Germline V lookup: CDR1 KGHDR, CDR2 SFDVKD. Samples each had at least 5 micrograms of total RNA extracted. A J-beta primer mix and a sample-barcoded 5' primer were used in a second PCR of about 7 to 12 cycles. Every cDNA molecule bore a tag from a template-switch adaptor containing 12 random nucleotides. A single record per CDR3 protein comes from TCRdb applying MiXCR to the 5' RACE reads. The table includes about 750,000 distinct CDR3 sequences, roughly 53% detected once. Notes on the study in general: Diversity was higher, and naive CD4+ cells more numerous, in long-lived donors than in aged donors.

V is TRBV24-1 and J is TRBJ2-5; D possibly corresponds to TRBD1 (6 bases). This TCR came from a man older than 75 in good health. Sequencing input: blood. The CDR3 protein is CATSDLSGAGETQYF. As DNA, the CDR3 is TGTGCCACCAGTGATTTGTCAGGGGCTGGAGAGACCCAGTACTTC.